What follows are 23 T cell receptor beta chains derived from one specimen sequenced in a study of T cells in Graves' hyperthyroidism and ophthalmopathy. It was RNA transcripts that yielded the amplified TCR beta CDR3 regions. A set of HTBI primers served as the primers for a first-round RT-PCR of the TCR CDR3. Each CDR3 protein is one row after TCRdb ran MiXCR on the multiplex PCR reads. The sample consists of about 640,000 distinct CDR3 sequences, about 20% of them appearing once. Sequenced: blood. Every receptor here comes from a man aged 30-40 years with Graves' ophthalmopathy.

This sequence joins TRBV5-1 and TRBJ2-5; D perhaps matches TRBD2 (5 bases). Germline loops: CDR1 SGHRS, CDR2 YFSETQ. This CDR3 spans 16 amino acids. With 0 bases removed from V and 5 bases from J, the gap between germline ends came to 17 bases. In DNA form, the CDR3 reads TGCGCCAGCAGCTTGGCCATCCTAGCAGAGATGGAGACCCAGTACTTC. This sequence encodes CASSLAILAEMETQYF.

The chain links TRBV5-5 to TRBJ1-4; the match to TRBD1 covers 7 bases. The CDR3 length is 14 residues. Germline CDR1 reads SGHKS; CDR2 reads YYEKEE (reference sequence). V shed 4 bases and J 7 bases; nucleotides not matched to a gene: 7. CDR3 protein: CASSSRDRLEKLFF. The DNA for the CDR3 is TGTGCCAGCAGCAGCCGGGACAGACTTGAAAAACTGTTTTTT.

V gene TRBV13 combines with J gene TRBJ2-3; no clear D gene. Per germline, CDR1 PRHDT and CDR2 FYEKMQ (reference sequence). The CDR3 spans 15 residues. The V end lost 2 bases, the J end lost 6 bases, and 15 bases lay between the germline ends. The CDR3 sequence is CASSLLVSRSDTQYF. The CDR3 DNA reads as TGTGCCAGCAGCTTACTAGTGTCGAGATCGGATACGCAGTATTTT.

The rearrangement joins TRBV12-3 or TRBV12-4 to TRBJ1-1; 10 positions agree with TRBD1. The length of the CDR3 is 14 residues. Unmatched junction bases numbered 6, after V lost 6 bases and J lost 5 bases. The CDR3 bases are TGTGCCAGCAGGCCGGACAGGGGGGAAACTGAAGCTTTCTTT. It is translated as CASRPDRGETEAFF.

This clonotype was recorded at least ten times. The V call is TRBV11-2, the J call TRBJ2-3; D remains unclear. Trimming took off 8 bases at V and 2 bases at J, with 11 bases between the two ends. The V gene's germline CDR1 is SGHAT and CDR2 FQNNGV. The CDR3 consists of 13 residues. The CDR3 nucleotides read TGTGCCAGCGTGGGCAGACTCACAGATACGCAGTATTTT. Translating it yields CASVGRLTDTQYF. The full variable domain, completed using reference TRBV11-2 and TRBJ2-3, is EAGVAQSPRYKIIEKRQSVAFWCNPISGHATLYWYQQILGQGPKLLIQFQNNGVVDDSQLPKDRFSAERLKGVDSTLKIQPAKLEDSAVYLCASVGRLTDTQYFGPGTRLTVL.

The chain joins TRBV15 to TRBJ2-3, with D perhaps TRBD2 (6 bases). The CDR3 runs 17 residues. With 0 bases removed from V and 2 bases from J, the gap between germline ends came to 15 bases. Germline V gene sequence: CDR1 LNHNV, CDR2 YYDKDF (reference sequence). The CDR3 bases are TGTGCCACCAGCAGAGATACCAGCGGGCGCGACACAGATACGCAGTATTTT. It specifies CATSRDTSGRDTDTQYF.

This clonotype has a count of ten or more. The chain links TRBV11-2 to TRBJ2-5; weak D call: TRBD1 (7 bases). CDR1 is SGHAT, CDR2 FQNNGV, per germline. The CDR3 covers 16 residues. V dropped 4 bases and J dropped 2 bases, with 17 bases sitting between them. The CDR3 protein is CASSSGAGGGQETQYF. CDR3 DNA sequence: TGTGCCAGCAGCTCCGGGGCAGGGGGAGGTCAAGAGACCCAGTACTTC.

This chain connects TRBV24-1 to TRBJ2-3; perhaps D is TRBD1 or TRBD2 (5 bases each). Trimming removed 9 bases from V and 2 bases from J, with 14 bases in between. This CDR3 is 14 amino acids long. Per germline, CDR1 KGHDR and CDR2 SFDVKD. The CDR3 spells CATARGELTDTQYF. Written as DNA, the CDR3 is TGTGCCACCGCGCGAGGGGAACTCACAGATACGCAGTATTTT.

This clonotype appeared a few times. V usage is TRBV5-1 and J usage is TRBJ2-7, with 7 bases aligning to TRBD1. The ends lost 4 bases at V and 6 bases at J; junction bases unmatched: 13. In germline, CDR1 is SGHRS, CDR2 YFSETQ. The CDR3 sequence is 15 residues long. The CDR3 sequence: CASSPGTALSLEQYF. The CDR3 nucleotides read TGCGCCAGCAGCCCCGGGACAGCCCTTTCTCTCGAGCAGTACTTC.

The chain has TRBV6-1 and TRBJ2-7, with TRBD2 as a possible D gene (7 bases). Trimming shortened V by 6 bases and J by 2 bases, and 17 bases separated the two germline ends. This CDR3 is 15 amino acids long. Germline V lookup: CDR1 MNHNS, CDR2 SASEGT. The DNA of the CDR3 is TGTGCCAGCAGCGGGGAGGGGGGACCGACCTACGAGCAGTACTTC. The encoded protein is CASSGEGGPTYEQYF.

This clonotype was seen a few times. This rearrangement joins TRBV27 to TRBJ2-1; D ambiguous. Trimming pared 4 bases from V and 2 bases from J, leaving 12 bases between. The CDR3 sequence is 15 residues long. CDR1 is MNHEY, CDR2 SMNVEV, per germline (reference sequence). CDR3 bases: TGTGCCAGCAGTTACGTCCCCTTGACCTACAATGAGCAGTTCTTC. Amino acids: CASSYVPLTYNEQFF.

On this clonotype: Just one base apart from a much larger clone, this may be a read error. The chain recombines TRBV6-2 or TRBV6-3 with TRBJ2-7; no clear D gene. The CDR3 contains 14 residues. Germline V gene lookup returns CDR1 MNHEY and CDR2 SVGEGT. The chain's CDR3 is CASGYSAGSYEQYF. The CDR3 region has the DNA TGTGCCAGCGGTTATTCCGCAGGCAGCTACGAGCAGTACTTC.

The chain employs TRBV19 and TRBJ2-3; TRBD2 is a possible D gene (6 bases). Germline V CDR1 and CDR2: LNHDA, SQIVND (reference sequence). With 7 bases removed from V and 3 bases from J, the gap between germline ends came to 14 bases. The CDR3 runs 14 residues. CDR3: CASKGGGRTDTQYF. Written as DNA, the CDR3 is TGTGCCAGTAAAGGAGGAGGGAGGACAGATACGCAGTATTTT.

V gene TRBV7-3 combines with J gene TRBJ2-2; possibly TRBD2 for D (6 bases). The CDR3 is 15 amino acids. V was cut by 7 bases and J by 1 base, with 13 bases left in between. Germline V lookup: CDR1 SGHTA, CDR2 FQGTGA. The CDR3: CASMEGRMNTGELFF. The CDR3 DNA is TGTGCCAGCATGGAGGGACGGATGAACACCGGGGAGCTGTTTTTT.

This chain links TRBV24-1 with TRBJ2-3; a possible D gene is TRBD2 (6 bases). Trimming pared 4 bases from V and 7 bases from J, leaving 14 bases between. This CDR3 spans 14 amino acids. Germline values: CDR1 KGHDR, CDR2 SFDVKD. The CDR3 sequence is CATSDSRGTHTQYF. CDR3 coding DNA: TGTGCCACCAGTGACTCTCGCGGGACCCATACGCAGTATTTT.

The chain has TRBV4-3 and TRBJ1-5; a weak D match, TRBD1 (6 bases). The V and J ends lost 0 bases and 3 bases respectively, with 15 bases between them. This CDR3 spans 17 amino acids. Germline CDR1 is LGHNA and CDR2 is YSLEER. This chain's CDR3 is CASSQEGTGFNNQPQHF. The CDR3 DNA sequence: TGCGCCAGCAGCCAAGAAGGAACAGGGTTTAACAATCAGCCCCAGCATTTT.

CDR3 nucleotides: TGTGCCAGCTCACCCTCAATCGAACACAGGGGTGGCTACACCTTC. It yields the protein CASSPSIEHRGGYTF. The chain employs TRBV18 and TRBJ1-2; 7 positions agree with TRBD1. J lost 7 bases, V lost 3 bases, and 11 bases had no gene match. The CDR3 consists of 15 residues. The germline V gene has CDR1 KGHSH and CDR2 LQKENI.

This clonotype appeared many times. The chain links TRBV3-1 to TRBJ2-4; TRBD1 matches 7 bases. V shed 4 bases, J shed 4 bases, and the junction held 4 bases outside the gene matches. This CDR3 has 14 amino acids. Germline CDR1 and CDR2: LGHDT and YNNKEL (reference sequence). For the CDR3, the DNA is TGTGCCAGCAGCCTCGGGACAGTGAAAAACATTCAGTACTTC. This gives the protein CASSLGTVKNIQYF.

The chain couples TRBV6-2 or TRBV6-3 to TRBJ2-6; a weak D match, TRBD1 (6 bases). CDR3 size: 17 residues. Trimming pared 2 bases from V and 0 bases from J, leaving 11 bases between. In germline, CDR1 is MNHEY, CDR2 SVGEGT. CDR3 residues: CASSYAGASSGANVLTF. The DNA for the CDR3 is TGTGCCAGCAGTTACGCAGGGGCAAGCTCTGGGGCCAACGTCCTGACTTTC.

The chain is built from TRBV5-1 and TRBJ2-1, with TRBD2 matching over 10 bases. CDR3 size: 18 residues. Germline CDR1 reads SGHRS; CDR2 reads YFSETQ. Trimming cost V 2 bases and J 9 bases; bases outside gene matches: 17. The CDR3 DNA is TGCGCCAGCAGCTTAGGATCTAGCGGGAGTTGGAACCCCAGTGAGCAGTTCTTC. Translating gives CASSLGSSGSWNPSEQFF.

This clonotype was picked up a small number of times. This chain links TRBV29-1 with TRBJ2-2; 9 bases are a match to TRBD2. V dropped 6 bases and J dropped 6; count of bases not matched to a gene: 8. The CDR3 is made up of 14 amino acids. Germline CDR1 reads SQVTM; CDR2 reads ANQGSEA. The CDR3 sequence: CSVHSGRDAGELFF. CDR3 coding DNA: TGCAGCGTCCATAGCGGGAGAGACGCCGGGGAGCTGTTTTTT.

There are many counts of this clonotype. This chain links TRBV28 with TRBJ2-7, with 10 bases fitting TRBD1. CDR3 length: 15 amino acids. Per the germline V gene, CDR1 is MDHEN and CDR2 is SYDVKM. The V and J ends lost 5 bases and 2 bases, in that order; junction bases with no gene match: 6. CDR3 DNA: TGTGCCAGCAGTGGGTCGGGACAGGGGACCTACGAGCAGTACTTC. Residues: CASSGSGQGTYEQYF. The whole variable domain, remainder taken from reference TRBV28 and TRBJ2-7, is DVKVTQSSRYLVKRTGEKVFLECVQDMDHENMFWYRQDPGLGLRLIYFSYDVKMKEKGDIPEGYSVSREKKERFSLILESASTNQTSMYLCASSGSGQGTYEQYFGPGTRLTVT.

The chain employs TRBV14 and TRBJ1-4, with 9 bases fitting TRBD1. Germline V CDR1 and CDR2: SGHDN, FVKESK. This CDR3 contains 14 residues. The J segment lost 10 bases and the V segment lost 1 base, leaving 4 bases of the junction unmatched. The CDR3 reads CASSQGGQGVKLFF. For the CDR3, the DNA is TGTGCCAGCAGCCAAGGGGGACAGGGTGTAAAACTGTTTTTT.